This T cell receptor beta chain was sequenced in a study of T cell responses to AZD1222 COVID-19 vaccine. Study observations and caveats: Clonal diversity may have been underestimated, and the donors were mostly white British, with more females than males. Variant regions that are unmutated are reportedly the target of nearly half of spike-specific TCRs. Of the AZD1222 recipients, only five to seven were seropositive at baseline.

The CDR3 length is 14 residues. Trimming removed 0 bases at V and 2 bases at J, with 8 bases between. Germline CDR1 GTSNPN, CDR2 SVGIG (reference sequence). Measured with immunoSEQ multiplex PCR; TCRdb has only the in-frame clones, and not every one. The sample has around 89,000 clones, 70% to 90% seen once. Details on this clone: The antigen is not known.

This chain uses TRBV30 with TRBJ1-3; D is uncertain. Sequencing was performed on peripheral blood, taken on day 0 of AZD1222 vaccination. This receptor was obtained from an adult in good health. For the CDR3, the DNA is TGTGCCTGGAGTGTACGGGGTGCTGGAAACACCATATATTTT. It encodes CAWSVRGAGNTIYF.